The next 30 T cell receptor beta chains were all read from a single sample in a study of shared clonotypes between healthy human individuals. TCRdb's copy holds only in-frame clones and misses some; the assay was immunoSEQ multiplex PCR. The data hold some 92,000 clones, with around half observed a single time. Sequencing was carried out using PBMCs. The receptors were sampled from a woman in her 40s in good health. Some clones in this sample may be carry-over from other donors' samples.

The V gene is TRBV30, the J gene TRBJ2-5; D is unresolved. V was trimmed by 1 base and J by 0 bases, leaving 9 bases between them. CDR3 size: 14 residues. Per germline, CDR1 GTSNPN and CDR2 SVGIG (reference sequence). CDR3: CAWSAGSYQETQYF. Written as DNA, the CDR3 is TGTGCCTGGAGTGCCGGTTCGTACCAAGAGACCCAGTACTTC.

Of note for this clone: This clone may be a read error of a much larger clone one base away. The CDR3 DNA sequence: TGTGCCAGCAGTCCAACCTACAGTGAGCAGTTCTTC. As protein: CASSPTYSEQFF. The chain combines TRBV2 with TRBJ2-1; no definite D call. The CDR3 consists of 12 residues. Germline loops: CDR1 SNHLY, CDR2 FYNNEI.

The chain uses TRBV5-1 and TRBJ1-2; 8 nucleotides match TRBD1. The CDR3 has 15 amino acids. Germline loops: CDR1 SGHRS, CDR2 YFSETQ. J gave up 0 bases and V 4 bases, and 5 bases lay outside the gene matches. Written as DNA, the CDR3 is TGCGCCAGCAGCACCGGGACAGGACCTAACTATGGCTACACCTTC. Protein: CASSTGTGPNYGYTF.

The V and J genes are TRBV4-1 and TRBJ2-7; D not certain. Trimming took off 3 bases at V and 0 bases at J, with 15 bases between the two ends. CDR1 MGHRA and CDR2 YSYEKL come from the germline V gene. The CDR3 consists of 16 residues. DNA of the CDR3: TGCGCCAGCAGCCACTCCCTCCGCGGCAGCTCCTACGAGCAGTACTTC. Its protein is CASSHSLRGSSYEQYF.

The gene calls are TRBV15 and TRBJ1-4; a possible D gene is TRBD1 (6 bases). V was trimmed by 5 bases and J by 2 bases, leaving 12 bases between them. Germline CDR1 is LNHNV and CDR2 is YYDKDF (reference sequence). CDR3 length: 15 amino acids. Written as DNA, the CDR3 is TGTGCCACCAGCGGGGGCTCGGGGACTAATGAAAAACTGTTTTTT. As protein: CATSGGSGTNEKLFF.

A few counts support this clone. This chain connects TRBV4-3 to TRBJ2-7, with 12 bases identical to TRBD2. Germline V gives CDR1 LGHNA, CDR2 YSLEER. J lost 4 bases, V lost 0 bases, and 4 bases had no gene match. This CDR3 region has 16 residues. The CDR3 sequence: CASSQDPLAGGYEQYF. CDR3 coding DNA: TGCGCCAGCAGCCAAGATCCCCTAGCGGGAGGGTACGAGCAGTACTTC.

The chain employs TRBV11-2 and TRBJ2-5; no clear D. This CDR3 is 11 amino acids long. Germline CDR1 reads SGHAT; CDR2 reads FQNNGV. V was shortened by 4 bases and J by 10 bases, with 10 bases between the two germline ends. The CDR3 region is CASSSGPLQYF. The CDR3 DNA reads TGTGCCAGCAGCTCCGGACCCCTCCAGTACTTC.

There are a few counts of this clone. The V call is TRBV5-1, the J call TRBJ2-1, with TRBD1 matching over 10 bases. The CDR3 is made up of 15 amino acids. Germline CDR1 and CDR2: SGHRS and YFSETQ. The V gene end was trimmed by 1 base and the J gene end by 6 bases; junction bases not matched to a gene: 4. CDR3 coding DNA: TGCGCCAGCAGCTTGCTTGGGGACAGGGGCAATGAGCAGTTCTTC. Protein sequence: CASSLLGDRGNEQFF.

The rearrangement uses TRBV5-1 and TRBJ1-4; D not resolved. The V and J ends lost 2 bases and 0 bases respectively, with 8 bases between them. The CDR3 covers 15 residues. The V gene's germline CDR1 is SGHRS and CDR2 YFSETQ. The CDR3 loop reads CASSFGGATNEKLFF. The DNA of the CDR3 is TGCGCCAGCAGCTTTGGCGGAGCAACTAATGAAAAACTGTTTTTT. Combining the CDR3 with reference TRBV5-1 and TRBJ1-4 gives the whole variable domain KAGVTQTPRYLIKTRGQQVTLSCSPISGHRSVSWYQQTPGQGLQFLFEYFSETQRNKGNFPGRFSGRQFSNSRSEMNVSTLELGDSALYLCASSFGGATNEKLFFGSGTQLSVL.

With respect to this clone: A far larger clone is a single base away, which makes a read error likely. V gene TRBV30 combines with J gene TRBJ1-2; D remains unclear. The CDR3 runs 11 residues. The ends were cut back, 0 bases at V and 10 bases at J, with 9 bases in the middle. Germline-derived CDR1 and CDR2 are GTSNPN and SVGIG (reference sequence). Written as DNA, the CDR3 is TGTGCCTGGAGTGTCTATAGCGACTACACCTTC. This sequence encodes CAWSVYSDYTF.

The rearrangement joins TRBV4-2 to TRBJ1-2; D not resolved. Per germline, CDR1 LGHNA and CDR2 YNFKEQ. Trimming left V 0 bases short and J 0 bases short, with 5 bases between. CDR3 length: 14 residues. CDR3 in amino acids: CASSQELANYGYTF. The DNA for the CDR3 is TGTGCCAGCAGCCAAGAGTTAGCTAACTATGGCTACACCTTC.

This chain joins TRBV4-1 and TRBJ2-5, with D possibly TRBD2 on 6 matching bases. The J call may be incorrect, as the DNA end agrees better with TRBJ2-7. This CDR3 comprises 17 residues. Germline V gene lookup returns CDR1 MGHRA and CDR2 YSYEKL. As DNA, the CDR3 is TGCGCCAGCAGCCAAGATAGTGTTCGGGAGCGGGCCTACGAGCAGTACTTC. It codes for CASSQDSVRERAYEQYF.

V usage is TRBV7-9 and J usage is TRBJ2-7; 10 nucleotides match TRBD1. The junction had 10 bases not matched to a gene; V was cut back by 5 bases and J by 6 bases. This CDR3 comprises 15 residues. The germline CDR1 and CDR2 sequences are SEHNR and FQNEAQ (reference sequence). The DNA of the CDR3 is TGTGCCAGCAGCCCCCGGGACAGGGGTCTGAGCGAGCAGTACTTC. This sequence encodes CASSPRDRGLSEQYF.

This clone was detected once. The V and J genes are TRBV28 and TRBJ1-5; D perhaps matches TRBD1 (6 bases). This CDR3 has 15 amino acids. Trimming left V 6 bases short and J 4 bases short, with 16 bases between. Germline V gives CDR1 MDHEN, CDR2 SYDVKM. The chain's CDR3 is CASSLTGRGNQPQHF. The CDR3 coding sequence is TGTGCCAGCAGCCTAACAGGGCGCGGTAATCAGCCCCAGCATTTT. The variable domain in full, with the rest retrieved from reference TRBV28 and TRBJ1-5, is DVKVTQSSRYLVKRTGEKVFLECVQDMDHENMFWYRQDPGLGLRLIYFSYDVKMKEKGDIPEGYSVSREKKERFSLILESASTNQTSMYLCASSLTGRGNQPQHFGDGTRLSIL.

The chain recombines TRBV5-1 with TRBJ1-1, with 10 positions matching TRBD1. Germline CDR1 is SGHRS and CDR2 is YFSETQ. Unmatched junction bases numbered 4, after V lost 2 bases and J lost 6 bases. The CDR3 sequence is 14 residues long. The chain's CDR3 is CASSLGTGVAEAFF. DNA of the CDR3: TGCGCCAGCAGCTTAGGGACAGGGGTTGCTGAAGCTTTCTTT. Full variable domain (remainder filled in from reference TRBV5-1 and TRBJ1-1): KAGVTQTPRYLIKTRGQQVTLSCSPISGHRSVSWYQQTPGQGLQFLFEYFSETQRNKGNFPGRFSGRQFSNSRSEMNVSTLELGDSALYLCASSLGTGVAEAFFGQGTRLTVV.

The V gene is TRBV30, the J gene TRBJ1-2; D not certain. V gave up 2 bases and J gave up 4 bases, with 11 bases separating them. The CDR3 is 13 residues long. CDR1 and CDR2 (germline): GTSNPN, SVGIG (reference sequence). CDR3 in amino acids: CAWSPGRSYGYTF. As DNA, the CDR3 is TGTGCCTGGAGTCCGGGCCGTTCCTATGGCTACACCTTC.

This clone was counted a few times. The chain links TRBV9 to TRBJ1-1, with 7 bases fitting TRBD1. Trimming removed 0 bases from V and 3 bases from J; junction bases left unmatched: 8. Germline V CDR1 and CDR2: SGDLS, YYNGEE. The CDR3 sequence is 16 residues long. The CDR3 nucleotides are TGTGCCAGCAGCGTAGCTGGGGACAGTTTTCACACTGAAGCTTTCTTT. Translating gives CASSVAGDSFHTEAFF.

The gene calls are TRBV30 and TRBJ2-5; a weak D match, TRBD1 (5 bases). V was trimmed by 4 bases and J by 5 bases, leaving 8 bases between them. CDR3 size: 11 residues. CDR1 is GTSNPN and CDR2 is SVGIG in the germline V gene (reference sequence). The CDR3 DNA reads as TGTGCCTGGAAGACAGAGGAGACCCAGTACTTC. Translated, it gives CAWKTEETQYF.

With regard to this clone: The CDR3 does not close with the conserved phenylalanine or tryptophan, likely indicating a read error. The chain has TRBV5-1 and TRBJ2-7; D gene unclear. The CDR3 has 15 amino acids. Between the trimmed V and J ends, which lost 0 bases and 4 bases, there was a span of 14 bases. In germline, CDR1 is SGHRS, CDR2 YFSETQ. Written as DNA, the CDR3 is TGCGCCAGCAGCTTGGGATCAGGAGCTGCGTACGAGCAGTACCTC. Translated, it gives CASSLGSGAAYEQYL.

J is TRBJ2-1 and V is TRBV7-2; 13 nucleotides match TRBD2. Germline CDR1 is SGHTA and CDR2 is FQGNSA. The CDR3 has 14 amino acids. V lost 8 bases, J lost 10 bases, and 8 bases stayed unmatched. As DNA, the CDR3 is TGTGCCAGCGGGCTGGGACTAGCGGGAAACGAGCAGTTCTTC. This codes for CASGLGLAGNEQFF. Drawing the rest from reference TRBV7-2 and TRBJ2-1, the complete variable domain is GAGVSQSPSNKVTEKGKDVELRCDPISGHTALYWYRQSLGQGLEFLIYFQGNSAPDKSGLPSDRFSAERTGGSVSTLTIQRTQQEDSAVYLCASGLGLAGNEQFFGPGTRLTVL.

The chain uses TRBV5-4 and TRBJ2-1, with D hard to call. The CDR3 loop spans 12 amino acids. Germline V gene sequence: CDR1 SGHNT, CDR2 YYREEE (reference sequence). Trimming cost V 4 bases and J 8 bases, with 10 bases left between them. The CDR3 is CASSRTLDEQFF. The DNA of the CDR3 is TGTGCCAGCAGCAGAACCTTGGATGAGCAGTTCTTC.

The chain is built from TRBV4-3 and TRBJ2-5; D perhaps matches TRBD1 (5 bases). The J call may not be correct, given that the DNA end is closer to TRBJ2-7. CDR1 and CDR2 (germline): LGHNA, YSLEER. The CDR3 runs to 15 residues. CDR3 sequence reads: CASSQEVGRVYEQYF. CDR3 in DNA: TGCGCCAGCAGCCAAGAAGTTGGCAGGGTCTACGAGCAGTACTTC.

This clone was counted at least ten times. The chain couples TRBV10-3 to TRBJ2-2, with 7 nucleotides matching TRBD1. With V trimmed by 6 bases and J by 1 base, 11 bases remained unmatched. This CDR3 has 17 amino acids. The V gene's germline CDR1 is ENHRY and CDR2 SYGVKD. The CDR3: CAISARGMNMNTGELFF. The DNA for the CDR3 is TGTGCCATCAGCGCCAGGGGGATGAATATGAACACCGGGGAGCTGTTTTTT.

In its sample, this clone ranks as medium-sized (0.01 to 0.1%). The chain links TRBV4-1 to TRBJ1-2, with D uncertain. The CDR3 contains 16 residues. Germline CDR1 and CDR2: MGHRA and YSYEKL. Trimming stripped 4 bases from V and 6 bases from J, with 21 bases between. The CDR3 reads CASSRSEWAPQDGYTF. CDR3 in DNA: TGCGCCAGCAGCCGCTCCGAGTGGGCCCCGCAGGATGGCTACACCTTC.

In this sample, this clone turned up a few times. This CDR3 reads CAWRPGGGGSYEQYF. CDR3 sequence (DNA): TGTGCCTGGAGGCCCGGGGGGGGTGGCTCCTACGAGCAGTACTTC. The V call is TRBV30, the J call TRBJ2-7; 8 nucleotides agree with TRBD2. The CDR3 length is 15 residues. In germline, CDR1 is GTSNPN, CDR2 SVGIG (reference sequence). V lost 3 bases, J lost 0 bases, and 7 bases stayed unmatched.

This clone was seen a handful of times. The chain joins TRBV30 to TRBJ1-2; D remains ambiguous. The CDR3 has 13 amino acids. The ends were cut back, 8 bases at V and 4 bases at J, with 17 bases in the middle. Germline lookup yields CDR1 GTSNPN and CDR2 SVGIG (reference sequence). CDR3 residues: CAQNQGFSYGYTF. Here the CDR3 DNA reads TGTGCCCAAAACCAAGGGTTCTCCTATGGCTACACCTTC.

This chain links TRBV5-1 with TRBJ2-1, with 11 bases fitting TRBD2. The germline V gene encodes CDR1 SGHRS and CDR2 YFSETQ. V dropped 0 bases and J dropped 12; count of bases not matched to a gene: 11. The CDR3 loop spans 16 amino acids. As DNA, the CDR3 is TGCGCCAGCAGCTTGGCGGGACTAGCGGACATGATTGTGCAGTTCTTC. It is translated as CASSLAGLADMIVQFF. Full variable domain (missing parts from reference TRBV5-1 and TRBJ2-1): KAGVTQTPRYLIKTRGQQVTLSCSPISGHRSVSWYQQTPGQGLQFLFEYFSETQRNKGNFPGRFSGRQFSNSRSEMNVSTLELGDSALYLCASSLAGLADMIVQFFGPGTRLTVL.

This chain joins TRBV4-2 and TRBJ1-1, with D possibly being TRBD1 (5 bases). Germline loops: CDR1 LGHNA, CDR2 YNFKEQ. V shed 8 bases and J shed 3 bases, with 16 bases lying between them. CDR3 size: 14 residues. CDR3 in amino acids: CASLRVTGDTEAFF. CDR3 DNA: TGTGCCAGCCTCCGGGTTACGGGGGACACTGAAGCTTTCTTT.

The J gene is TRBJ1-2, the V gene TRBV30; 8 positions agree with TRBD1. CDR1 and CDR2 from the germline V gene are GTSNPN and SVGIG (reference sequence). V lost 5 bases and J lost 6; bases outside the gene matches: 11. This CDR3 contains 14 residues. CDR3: CAWESTGDFHGYTF. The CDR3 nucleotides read TGTGCCTGGGAGTCGACAGGGGATTTCCATGGCTACACCTTC.

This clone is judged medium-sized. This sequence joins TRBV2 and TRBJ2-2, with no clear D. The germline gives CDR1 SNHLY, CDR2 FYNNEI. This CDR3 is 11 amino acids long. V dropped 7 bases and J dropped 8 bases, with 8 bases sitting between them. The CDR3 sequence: CASTPWGELFF. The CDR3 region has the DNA TGTGCCAGCACCCCTTGGGGGGAGCTGTTTTTT.